Listed below are T cell receptor beta chains from one sample, sequenced in a study of T-cell reconstitution after alpha-beta-depleted transplantation in children. MiXCR, applied by TCRdb to the PCR reads, yields one record per CDR3 protein. The top ten hold approximately 4.5% of the sample, which has 900,000 or so distinct CDR3 sequences, less than 20% seen once. The sample was PBMCs, mostly from graft donor cells, taken 360 days after TCRalphabeta/CD19-depleted stem cell transplant. Receptors were obtained from a male patient under 18 who had a stem cell transplant for acute lymphoblastic leukemia, so the T cells may come from the graft donor. CDR3s include the opening cysteine and the closing phenylalanine or tryptophan. A D gene is named only where the DNA matches it firmly. Expanded clones get a size class; other rows say once, few or many, or leave the size out.

>TRBJ2-2|TRBD2|TRBV7-6|NA
CASSQAGPSGTGELFF
TGTGCCAGCAGCCAAGCGGGGCCCTCGGGGACCGGGGAGCTGTTTTTT
>TRBJ2-7|TRBD2|TRBV4-2|NA
CAMGPGGRLREQYF
TGTGCCATGGGCCCTGGCGGGAGACTACGCGAGCAGTACTTC
>TRBJ2-1|NA|TRBV25-1|many
CASSEYNEQFF
TGTGCCAGCAGCGAATACAATGAGCAGTTCTTC
>TRBJ1-2|NA|TRBV7-9|NA
CASSLGWVGDYGYTF
TGTGCCAGCAGCTTAGGCTGGGTAGGGGACTATGGCTACACCTTC
>TRBJ1-1|NA|TRBV3-1|few
CASSQGGAPNTEAFF
TGTGCCAGCAGCCAAGGTGGCGCGCCGAACACTGAAGCTTTCTTT
>TRBJ2-5|TRBD2|TRBV20-1|few
CSRLAGGPRGIETQYF
TGCAGTCGACTAGCGGGAGGGCCGAGGGGGATTGAGACCCAGTACTTC
>TRBJ2-1|NA|TRBV7-2|few
CASSLALTGNEQFF
TGTGCCAGCAGCTTAGCGCTGACGGGAAATGAGCAGTTCTTC
>TRBJ2-7|NA|TRBV27|NA
CASSSKRPYEQYF
TGTGCCAGCAGTTCAAAGAGACCCTACGAGCAGTACTTC
>TRBJ2-3|TRBD2|TRBV5-1|NA
CASSFPLAGGPIDDTQYF
TGCGCCAGCAGCTTCCCACTAGCGGGAGGGCCGATAGATGATACGCAGTATTTT
>TRBJ1-1|TRBD1|TRBV5-1|few
CASSLDRADTEAFF
TGCGCCAGCAGTCTCGACAGGGCGGACACTGAAGCTTTCTTT
>TRBJ2-2|NA|TRBV29-1|many
CSAKTDSANTGELFF
TGCAGCGCTAAAACAGATTCTGCGAACACCGGGGAGCTGTTTTTT
>TRBJ2-7|TRBD1|TRBV27|NA
CATIGQGPYEQYF
TGTGCCACGATCGGACAGGGACCCTACGAGCAGTACTTC
>TRBJ2-1|TRBD1|TRBV7-2|NA
CASSSLGQLVSYNEQFF
TGTGCCAGCAGCTCCCTGGGACAGCTCGTCTCCTACAATGAGCAGTTCTTC
>TRBJ2-7|NA|TRBV18|NA
CASSPLATSSYEQYF
TGTGCCAGCTCACCACTAGCGACAAGCTCCTACGAGCAGTACTTC
>TRBJ2-7|NA|TRBV20-1|NA
CSARAPKQGTYEQYF
TGCAGTGCTAGAGCCCCCAAACAGGGAACCTACGAGCAGTACTTC
>TRBJ2-7|NA|TRBV29-1|many
CSVEDHLRQQYF
TGCAGCGTTGAAGACCATCTAAGACAGCAGTACTTC
>TRBJ2-7|NA|TRBV3-1|NA
CASSPRKPESSFLTRSYEQYF
TGTGCCAGCAGCCCGCGAAAGCCCGAATCCAGTTTTCTTACGAGGTCTTACGAGCAGTACTTC
>TRBJ1-2|NA|TRBV29-1|NA
CSVDPKGVNYGYTF
TGCAGCGTTGACCCCAAGGGCGTAAATTATGGCTACACCTTC